This T cell receptor beta chain is drawn from a study of blood T cell repertoires in COVID-19. As for the study in general: Collection of acute and convalescent COVID-19 samples took place in the United States, Italy and Spain. In each case, the material was cDNA or gDNA derived from T cells, B-cell-depleted T cells, or PBMCs.

How the authors handled the data: Quantification of nucleated cells was approximated via reference gene primer amplification. The assay was immunoSEQ multiplex PCR, and TCRdb's table has in-frame clones only and misses some. The V and J calls and clone size were taken over from that table, and D and trimming were inferred from the DNA. The profile covers under 70,000 clones, with about 83% appearing a single time and about 6.8% taken by the ten largest. This clone appeared a few times. Patients at the Seattle site were enrolled during active infection and followed longitudinally. The germline CDR1 and CDR2 sequences are ENHRY and SYGVKD. Trimming stripped 10 bases from V and 3 bases from J, with 16 bases between. The CDR3 sequence is 14 residues long.

This chain joins TRBV10-3 and TRBJ2-1, with TRBD2 as a possible D gene (6 bases). Sequencing used peripheral blood. The sequence was obtained from a woman aged 55-69 years with COVID-19, enrolled during active disease. The CDR3 sequence is CATLYSGIYNEQFF. The CDR3 coding sequence is TGTGCCACCTTGTATAGCGGCATCTACAATGAGCAGTTCTTC.